This entry concerns a single T cell receptor beta chain. Its antigen is unknown. This sample was taken from a study of post-analysis software for immune sequencing data. About the study: Patients with relapsing-remitting, secondary progressive and progressive-relapsing multiple sclerosis courses were all represented. Overall study results and limits: There was significantly lower normalized Chao1 diversity in multiple sclerosis patients than in controls. By F measure, strong co-clustering occurred among samples prepared in the same batch.

The TCR beta cDNA libraries carried unique molecular identifiers. TCRdb recomputed calls from the PCR reads with MiXCR, one row per CDR3 protein. The table shows hundreds of thousands of distinct CDR3 sequences, with roughly 40% occurring only once. The sequencing input was blood. This TCR was sampled from a girl aged 10-17 years with multiple sclerosis.

As DNA, the CDR3 is TGTGCCAGCTCACAGCCTCCCTACGAGCAGTACTTC. Amino acid sequence: CASSQPPYEQYF. The V and J genes are TRBV2 and TRBJ2-7; no clear D gene. The germline gives CDR1 SNHLY, CDR2 FYNNEI. V was trimmed by 8 bases and J by 2 bases, leaving 10 bases between them. The length of the CDR3 is 12 residues.